This T cell receptor (beta chain) originates from a study of T cell repertoires in cytomegalovirus infection. The V and J ends lost 0 bases and 3 bases, in that order; junction bases with no gene match: 2. This CDR3 region has 15 residues. Germline values: CDR1 KGHSH, CDR2 LQKENI. Remarks on this clonotype: The antigen remains unidentified.

MiXCR, run by TCRdb on the reads, gives a single entry per CDR3 protein. Among around 300,000 distinct CDR3 sequences, roughly 25% were seen once, and the ten largest hold about an eighth. Study-wide points: The ex vivo response was dominated by HLA-C-restricted CMV-specific TCR beta clonotypes.

This TCR came from a human donor in good health (CMV status not recorded). Some clones in this sample may be carry-over from other donors' samples. The J gene is TRBJ2-7, the V gene TRBV18; 10 nucleotides line up with TRBD2. Here the sequenced sample was cultured PBMCs, taken from culture after CMV antigen stimulation. The CDR3 DNA is TGTGCCAGCTCACCACCAGGACTAGCGGACTACGAGCAGTACTTC. It encodes CASSPPGLADYEQYF.